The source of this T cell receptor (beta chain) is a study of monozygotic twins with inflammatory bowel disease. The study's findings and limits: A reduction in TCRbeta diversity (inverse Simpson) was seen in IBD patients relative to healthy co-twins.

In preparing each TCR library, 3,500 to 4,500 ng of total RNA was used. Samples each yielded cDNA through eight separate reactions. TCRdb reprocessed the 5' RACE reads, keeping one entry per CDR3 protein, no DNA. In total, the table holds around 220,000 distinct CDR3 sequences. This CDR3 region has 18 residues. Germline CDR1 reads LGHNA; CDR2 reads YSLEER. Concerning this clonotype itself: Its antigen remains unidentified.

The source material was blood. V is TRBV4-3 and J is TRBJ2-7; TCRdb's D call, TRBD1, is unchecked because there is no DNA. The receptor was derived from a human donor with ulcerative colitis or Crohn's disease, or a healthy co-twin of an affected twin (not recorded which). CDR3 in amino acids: CASSQGPGTAKSSYEQYF.